This T cell receptor beta chain was captured by sequencing in a study of blood T cell repertoires in COVID-19. The overall study: Whether acute or convalescent, the COVID-19 samples came from the United States, Italy and Spain. The cDNA or gDNA used as material had been derived from T cells, B-cell-depleted T cells, or PBMCs.

This clone was seen only once. After removal of 4 bases from V and 0 bases from J, the junction contained 10 bases not matched to a gene. CDR3 length: 18 amino acids. Germline V gene lookup returns CDR1 SGHRS and CDR2 YFSETQ. Original methodology: Estimated nucleated cell counts came from reference gene primer amplification. Clones were read by immunoSEQ multiplex PCR, and TCRdb kept only the in-frame ones, dropping some. V and J calls and clone size are as listed in that table; D and trimming were resolved from the DNA. The sample lists 380,000 or so clones, roughly 90% occurring once. The source of this sequence is a man in his forties or fifties with acute or convalescent COVID-19. The rearrangement uses TRBV5-1 and TRBJ2-6; TRBD1 matches at 7 bases. Sequencing was done on a sample of peripheral blood. The CDR3 DNA is TGCGCCAGCAGCACCGACAGGGCCCAATACTCTGGGGCCAACGTCCTGACTTTC. This translates into CASSTDRAQYSGANVLTF.